This TCR beta chain was documented in a study of cytomegalovirus exposure and HLA in healthy donors (dated by TCRdb to the late 2010s). Regarding the study in general: An earlier analysis of about 560 of the donors reported 250 to 300 Gb of sequence data and 117 million unique TCR beta sequences obtained from 180 million or so T cells. Roughly 310 gigabases of sequencing data and 78 million or so unique TCR sequences were included in an early release covering 550 to 650 HLA-typed donors. The genetic ancestry cluster associated with self-reported Caucasian donors included roughly 84% of the roughly 400 genotyped donors. The aim of the study was to test whether cataloging public T cell receptors could identify signatures of past pathogen exposure. Using immunosequencing, the study profiled T cell repertoires from approximately 700 subjects and related those repertoires to cytomegalovirus serostatus. Along with the approximately 700-subject first cohort, a separate validation cohort of over a hundred different subjects was used. The study combined high-throughput TCR immunosequencing, statistical association of individual TCRs with disease status, and machine learning to predict cytomegalovirus infection status. In a later analysis, previously published TCR beta repertoires from about 640 donors were re-analyzed and high-resolution HLA genotyping was added so that TCR occurrence patterns could be studied. Rather than using new phenotypic data, the later analysis identified candidate immune exposures from TCR beta sequences and from how often those sequences occurred across donors. An earlier analysis of approximately 640 of the donors applied high-throughput TCR beta sequencing to assess whether each TCR beta V gene segment acted as functional or pseudogenic. Donor age, sex, ethnicity and CMV serostatus were compiled alongside the repertoire data. Genome-wide SNP genotypes for about 65% of the roughly 670 donors were used in a later genetic analysis, which treated that subset as a discovery cohort. All discovery cohort repertoires had been generated on a single sequencing platform. Class I and class II HLA loci were covered by the typing at four-digit resolution. Typing coverage varied by locus: roughly 620-640 donors for A, B, C, DRB1 and DQB1; approximately 520 for DQA1; more than 600 for DPA1; roughly 450 for DPB1. Several DR-DQ haplotypes were treated as single units for association and clustering because of strong linkage in the cohort. Among roughly 400 genotyped donors of the cohort, an average of around 250,000 unique TCR beta nucleotide sequences was sequenced per donor, of which 15% to 20% were non-productive. What the research found in general, with its limitations: HLA typing was unavailable for some donors at each locus, so association tests used only the typed subset. A later analysis found that TCR association rates varied across HLA loci, with DRB1 alleles showing the most associated TCRs and HLA-C alleles the fewest. Three of the identified cytomegalovirus-associated TCR beta chains were confirmed in vitro to be specific for cytomegalovirus antigens. Most CMV-associated TCR beta chains appeared to be HLA-restricted in a later analysis, and the HLA associations seemed to be driven largely by CMV exposure. Linkage disequilibrium might explain the correlated functional status among segregating V segments, but an unknown experimental factor could not be excluded. A later analysis associated about 17,000 TCR beta sequences with specific HLA alleles at a false discovery rate of 0.05. A further reported finding was that TCR beta sequences accurately predicted the HLA-A and HLA-B alleles for most subjects in the first cohort. Roughly uniform sequencing depth across donors was assumed in presence/absence analyses, although this assumption may not hold. The classifier was reported to diagnose cytomegalovirus status with high specificity and sensitivity in both the original cohort and the validation cohort. The only immune exposure information available for the cohort was CMV serostatus. In an earlier analysis of fewer than 750 of the donors, most TCR beta V segments were observed in productive rearrangements about 87% or about 30% of the time, broadly matching IMGT annotations. Only TCR beta chains were sequenced in this cohort, and the absence of alpha or paired-chain data limited detectable features. Strong co-occurrence of HLA alleles, especially DR and DQ, made assigning TCR associations to individual alleles difficult. A total of about 180 TCR beta chains were listed by the study as associated with cytomegalovirus. In a later genetic analysis, a missense DCLRE1C variant was associated with V-gene and J-gene trimming of TCR beta chains, and the association was replicated in an independent cohort. A group of highly shared sequence variants was considered likely to be a technical artifact of the sequencing pipeline. A later analysis found that HLA-associated TCR beta chains were more clonally expanded and had lower generation probabilities than equally common non-associated chains. The earlier analysis of 587 of the donors excluded roughly 16 rarely observed V segments, including chromosome 9 orphons, because counts were too low. The authors suggested that the approach could potentially be generalized to other disease states and immunological phenotypes. Several of the top co-occurrence clusters appeared to be linked to parvovirus B19, influenza, CMV and Epstein-Barr virus, according to a later analysis. Most TCR sequences were observed very rarely across donors, whereas some public TCRs were present in many individuals. Some IMGT-functional V segments, including TRBV6-2 and TRBV6-3, could not be told apart with the 87-base-pair reads, so those segments were excluded. A later genetic analysis reported fewer N-insertions in productive TCRs among donors in an Asian-associated ancestry cluster than the approximately 700-donor mean.

The CDR3 goes from the cysteine to the phenylalanine over 14 residues. Of the read, only the CDR3 DNA is kept; its 42 bases are in frame from base 1. Based on the germline V gene, the CDR1 and CDR2 sequences are SGHDT and YYEEEE. V and J lose 0 bases and 6 bases, and a span of 13 bases separates them. The library was obtained by the immunoSEQ multiplex PCR assay. For the multiplex PCR, a mixture combining 60 forward primers for TCR Vbeta segments and 13 reverse primers for TCR Jbeta segments was used. The CDR3 region of rearranged TCR beta genes was amplified from genomic DNA with a multiplex PCR assay. On the Illumina HiSeq System, the amplified TCR beta libraries were sequenced as 87-base-pair reads. On the authors' methods: A later analysis tallied roughly 78 million unique TCR beta chains across the 550 to 850 repertoires, and 10 million to 11 million of those chains were shared by two or more donors. Raw reads were error-corrected and collapsed into unique sequences with a nearest-neighbor algorithm that merged closely related sequences to remove PCR and sequencing errors. To assign V, D and J gene segments, CDR3 sequences were aligned to IMGT reference sequences. For a sequence to be retained, a match of at least six nucleotides was required to both a V gene segment and a J gene segment. Rearrangements were called productive when the CDR3 lacked stop codons and stayed in frame with V and J; all others were non-productive. CDR3 was defined according to IMGT convention as the region running from the second conserved V-encoded cysteine to the conserved J-encoded phenylalanine. The earlier analysis of 587 of the donors excluded any sequence lacking an unambiguous match to a single V gene segment. In an earlier analysis of a few hundred of the donors, V segments were called functional above 56.7% productive rearrangements and were called segregating when the between-donor standard deviation exceeded 5%. A statistical classification framework was built to diagnose cytomegalovirus status from the catalog of TCR beta chain sequences. In a later analysis, V and J genes were assigned by comparing TCR nucleotide sequences against IMGT/GENE-DB human TR gene sequences. In a later analysis, CDR3 sequences and most-parsimonious VDJ recombination scenarios were assigned using the TCRdist pipeline. A later analysis defined each TCR beta chain by its CDR3 amino acid sequence plus V-gene family, and excluded reads lacking a unique V-gene family. In a later analysis, 500 to 650 highly shared, low-generation-probability nucleotide sequences were removed to address suspected cross-contamination and a sequencing artifact. For each public chain, a later analysis derived a clonal expansion index from normalized ranks of inferred template counts within each repertoire. In a later analysis, generation probabilities were computed with a VDJ recombination model fitted to out-of-frame rearrangements, and the resulting probabilities were checked against IGoR. In a later analysis, TCR-TCR, TCR-HLA and TCR-CMV co-occurrence was scored with hypergeometric tests, and a repertoire-size bias correction was applied to TCR pairs. To estimate false discovery rates, a later analysis permuted the HLA or CMV assignments 20 times. A later analysis grouped co-occurring TCRs with DBSCAN, adding TCRdist sequence similarity when clustering within HLA-allele-positive subsets. Co-occurrence clustering excluded repertoires with fewer than 30,000 or more than 120,000 public chains, plus five with anomalous nucleotide sharing. TCRdb limited this immuneACCESS table to in-frame rearrangements with V and J called. A share of clones is missing; checked studies link under half to unresolved V genes, and the rest is unexplained. That table is the source of V, J and clone size, and D and trimming were worked out from the DNA. The sample contains around 210,000 clones, roughly 84% of them found a single time. The leading ten clones occupy about 0.25% of the sample.

Worth noting for this clone: The antigen it binds to is not known. There are no base qualities to consult, and no much larger clone falls within one base.

The cohort consisted of fewer than 700 healthy bone marrow donors. Cohort members were all nominally healthy when sampled, although unrecorded immune exposures were likely present. The donor was CMV seronegative and was included in the group of 352 seronegative cohort members. A peripheral blood sample was collected from each donor, and TCR beta sequencing was performed on peripheral blood mononuclear cells. The Qiagen DNeasy Blood Extraction Kit was used to extract genomic DNA from the blood cell samples. The sequenced sample consisted of PBMCs. The chain links TRBV5-6 with TRBJ2-7, with TRBD2 perhaps the D gene, on 6 matching bases. The source is a girl aged 2 to 9 in good health and CMV-seronegative. The DNA reads as follows: TGTGCCAGCAGCTTGGGAAGGGGTAGCGGCGAGCAGTACTTC. Its translation reads: CASSLGRGSGEQYF.